The T cell receptor beta chain described here comes from a study of tumor and adjacent non-tumor tissue in lung cancer. Whole-study findings and limits: Top 100 clones took a larger repertoire share in normal lung. Compared with tumor, normal lung showed significantly lower TCR diversity.

As concerns this clonotype: What it binds is unknown.

V was clipped by 2 bases and J by 3 bases, with 14 bases between them. This CDR3 comprises 15 residues. Per the germline V gene, CDR1 is SGHNT and CDR2 is YYREEE (reference sequence). No cell sorting was done before RNA was extracted from the tissue. A modified ARM-PCR protocol with three rounds of nested PCR amplified TCRbeta. TCRdb independently ran MiXCR on the multiplex PCR reads; one entry per CDR3 protein. Of 200,000 to 250,000 distinct CDR3 sequences listed, approximately 74% are singletons. The material sequenced was lung tumor tissue. This TCR was recovered from a man aged 60 to 69 with non-small cell lung cancer. The V and J genes are TRBV5-4 and TRBJ2-5; TRBD2 is a possible D gene (5 bases). The CDR3 protein is CASSLRVHGEETQYF. The DNA of the CDR3 is TGTGCCAGCAGCTTAAGGGTCCACGGGGAAGAGACCCAGTACTTC. Filled out from reference TRBV5-4 and TRBJ2-5, the complete variable domain reads ETGVTQSPTHLIKTRGQQVTLRCSSQSGHNTVSWYQQALGQGPQFIFQYYREEENGRGNFPPRFSGLQFPNYSSELNVNALELDDSALYLCASSLRVHGEETQYFGPGTRLLVL.